A single sample is the source of the 5 T cell receptor beta chains below, sequenced in a study of cytomegalovirus exposure and HLA in healthy donors. The PCR had 60 Vbeta and 13 Jbeta primers. Clones were read by immunoSEQ multiplex PCR, and TCRdb kept only the in-frame ones, dropping some. Of some 140,000 clones in the sample, roughly 80% were seen once. The specimen sequenced was PBMCs. The receptors were gathered from a woman in her 50s in good health and CMV-seropositive.

This clone was observed a few times. The CDR3 region is CASSKEDRRSYEQYF. The DNA for the CDR3 is TGTGCCAGCAGCAAAGAGGACAGACGCTCCTACGAGCAGTACTTC. The chain links TRBV21-1 to TRBJ2-7; the D call in the table, TRBD1, was not verified against the DNA. TRBV21-1 is termed a pseudogene. The CDR3 contains 15 residues.

The chain recombines TRBV11-2 with TRBJ2-7, with D perhaps matching TRBD1 (6 bases). V lost 1 base to trimming and J lost 6 bases, with 13 bases between them. The CDR3 has 14 residues. The V gene's germline CDR1 is SGHAT and CDR2 FQNNGV. CDR3 bases: TGTGCCAGCAGCTTAGGAATACAGGGCACCGAGCAGTACTTC. This translates into CASSLGIQGTEQYF.

This clone was counted a few times. The chain recombines TRBV9 with TRBJ1-2; TRBD1 might be the D (5 bases). V gave up 7 bases and J gave up 4 bases, with 17 bases separating them. CDR1 is SGDLS, CDR2 YYNGEE, per germline. This CDR3 comprises 14 residues. CDR3 loop: CASAPITDSYGYTF. CDR3 nucleotide sequence: TGTGCCAGCGCCCCGATCACCGACAGCTATGGCTACACCTTC.

V is TRBV6-7 and J is TRBJ1-4, with D tentatively TRBD1 (5 bases). TRBV6-7 is flagged as an ORF with uncertain function. The germline V and J ends were trimmed by 6 bases and 1 base, with 21 bases remaining between them. CDR3 length equals 18 residues. CDR3 nucleotides: TGTGCCAGCAGCCGGTCCGTAAGGGGAGGGAGAACTAATGAAAAACTGTTTTTT. Protein: CASSRSVRGGRTNEKLFF.

The table lists this clone with a few counts. Distinct nucleotide sequences in the sample also encode this CDR3. The chain is built from TRBV7-2 and TRBJ1-5; D is perhaps TRBD1 (5 bases). This CDR3 has 13 residues. The V gene's germline CDR1 is SGHTA and CDR2 FQGNSA. V shed 2 bases and J shed 4 bases, with 6 bases lying between them. DNA for the CDR3: TGTGCCAGCAGCTTAAGGGGAAATCAGCCCCAGCATTTT. It encodes CASSLRGNQPQHF.